This T cell receptor (beta chain) was obtained from a study of T cell responses to AZD1222 COVID-19 vaccine. Data came from immunoSEQ multiplex PCR; TCRdb stores just in-frame clones and leaves some out. The table shows under 150,000 clones, with roughly 91% occurring only once. CDR1 is MNHEY and CDR2 is SVGAGI in the germline V gene. This CDR3 region has 12 residues. V was shortened by 6 bases and J by 5 bases, with 10 bases between the two germline ends. This specimen consisted of peripheral blood, obtained on day 0 of MenACWY control vaccination. This chain links TRBV6-5 with TRBJ2-5; D is possibly TRBD1 (6 bases). This receptor was obtained from an adult in good health. The CDR3 loop reads CASSTGHETQYF. The CDR3 DNA reads as TGTGCCAGCAGCACAGGGCATGAGACCCAGTACTTC.